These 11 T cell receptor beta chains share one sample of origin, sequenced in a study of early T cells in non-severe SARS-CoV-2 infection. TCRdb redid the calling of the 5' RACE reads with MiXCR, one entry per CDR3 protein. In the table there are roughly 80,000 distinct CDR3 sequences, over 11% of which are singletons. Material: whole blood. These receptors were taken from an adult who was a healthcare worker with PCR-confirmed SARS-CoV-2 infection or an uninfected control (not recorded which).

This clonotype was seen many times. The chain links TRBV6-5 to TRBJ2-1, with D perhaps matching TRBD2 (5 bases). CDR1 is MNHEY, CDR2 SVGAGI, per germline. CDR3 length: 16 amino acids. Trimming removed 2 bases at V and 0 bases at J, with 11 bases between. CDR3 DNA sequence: TGTGCCAGCAGTTACCGAGGGAGCGGCTCCTACAATGAGCAGTTCTTC. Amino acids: CASSYRGSGSYNEQFF.

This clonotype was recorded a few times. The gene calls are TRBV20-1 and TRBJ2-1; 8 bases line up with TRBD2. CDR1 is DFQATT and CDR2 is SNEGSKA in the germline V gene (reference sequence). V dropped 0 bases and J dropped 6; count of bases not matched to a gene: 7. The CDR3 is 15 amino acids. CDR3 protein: CSARDREGRANEQFF. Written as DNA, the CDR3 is TGCAGTGCTAGAGATCGGGAGGGGCGGGCCAATGAGCAGTTCTTC.

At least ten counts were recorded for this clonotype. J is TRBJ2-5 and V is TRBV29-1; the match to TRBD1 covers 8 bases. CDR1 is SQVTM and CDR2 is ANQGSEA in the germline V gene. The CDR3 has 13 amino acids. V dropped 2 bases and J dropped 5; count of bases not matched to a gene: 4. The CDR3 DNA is TGCAGCGTTGAACCGCGACAGGGGGAGACCCAGTACTTC. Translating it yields CSVEPRQGETQYF.

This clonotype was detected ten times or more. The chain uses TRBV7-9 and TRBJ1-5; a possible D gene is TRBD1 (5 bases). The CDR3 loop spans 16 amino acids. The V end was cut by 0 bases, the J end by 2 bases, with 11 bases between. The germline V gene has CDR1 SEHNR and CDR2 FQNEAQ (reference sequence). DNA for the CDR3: TGTGCCAGCAGCTTAGCGCCGGGGACGGGCAATCAGCCCCAGCATTTT. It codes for CASSLAPGTGNQPQHF.

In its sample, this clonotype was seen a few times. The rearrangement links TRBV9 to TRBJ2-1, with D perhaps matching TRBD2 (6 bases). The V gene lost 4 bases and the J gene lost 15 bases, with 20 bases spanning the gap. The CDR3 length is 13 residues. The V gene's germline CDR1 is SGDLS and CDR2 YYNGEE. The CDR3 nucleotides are TGTGCCAGCAGCCCGCAGGAGGGAACCCCAGGGTTCTTC. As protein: CASSPQEGTPGFF.

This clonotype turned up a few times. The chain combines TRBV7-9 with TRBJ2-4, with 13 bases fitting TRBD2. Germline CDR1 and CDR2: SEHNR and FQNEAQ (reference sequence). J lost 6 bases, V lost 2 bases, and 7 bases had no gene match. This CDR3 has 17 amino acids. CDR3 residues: CASSLSGTSGNINIQYF. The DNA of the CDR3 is TGTGCCAGCAGCTTAAGCGGGACTAGCGGGAATATAAACATTCAGTACTTC.

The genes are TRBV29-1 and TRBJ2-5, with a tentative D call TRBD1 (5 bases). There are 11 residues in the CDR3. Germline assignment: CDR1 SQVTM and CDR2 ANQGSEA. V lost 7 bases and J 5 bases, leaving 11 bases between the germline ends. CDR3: CSAGHTETQYF. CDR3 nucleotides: TGCAGCGCCGGACACACGGAGACCCAGTACTTC.

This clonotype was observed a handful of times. This chain's CDR3 is CASSSPRGRSNEQFF. For the CDR3, the DNA is TGCGCCAGCAGCTCCCCCAGGGGGCGCAGTAATGAGCAGTTCTTC. This chain joins TRBV5-1 and TRBJ2-1; 8 bases align to TRBD1. Unmatched junction bases numbered 9, after V lost 3 bases and J lost 7 bases. This CDR3 has 15 residues. Germline V gene lookup returns CDR1 SGHRS and CDR2 YFSETQ.

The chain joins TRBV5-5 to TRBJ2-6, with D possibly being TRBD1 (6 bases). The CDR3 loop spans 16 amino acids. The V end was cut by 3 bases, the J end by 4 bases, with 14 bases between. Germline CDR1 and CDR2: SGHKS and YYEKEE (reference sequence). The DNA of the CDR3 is TGTGCCAGCAGCTCCACCACAGGGTTAGGGGCCAACGTCCTGACTTTC. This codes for CASSSTTGLGANVLTF.

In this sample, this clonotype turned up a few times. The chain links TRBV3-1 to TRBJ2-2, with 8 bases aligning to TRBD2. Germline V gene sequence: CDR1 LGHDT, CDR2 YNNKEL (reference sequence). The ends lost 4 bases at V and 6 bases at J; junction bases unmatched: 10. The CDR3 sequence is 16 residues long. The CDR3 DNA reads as TGTGCCAGCAGCCCCCCGGGGGGGAGAGGGGCCGGGGAGCTGTTTTTT. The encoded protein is CASSPPGGRGAGELFF.

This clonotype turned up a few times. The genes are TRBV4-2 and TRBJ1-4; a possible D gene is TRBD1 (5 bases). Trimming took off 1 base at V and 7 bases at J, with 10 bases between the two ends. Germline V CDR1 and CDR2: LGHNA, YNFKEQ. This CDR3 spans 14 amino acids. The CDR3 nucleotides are TGTGCCAGCAGCCAAGTAGGGGATAGTGAAAAACTGTTTTTT. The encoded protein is CASSQVGDSEKLFF.